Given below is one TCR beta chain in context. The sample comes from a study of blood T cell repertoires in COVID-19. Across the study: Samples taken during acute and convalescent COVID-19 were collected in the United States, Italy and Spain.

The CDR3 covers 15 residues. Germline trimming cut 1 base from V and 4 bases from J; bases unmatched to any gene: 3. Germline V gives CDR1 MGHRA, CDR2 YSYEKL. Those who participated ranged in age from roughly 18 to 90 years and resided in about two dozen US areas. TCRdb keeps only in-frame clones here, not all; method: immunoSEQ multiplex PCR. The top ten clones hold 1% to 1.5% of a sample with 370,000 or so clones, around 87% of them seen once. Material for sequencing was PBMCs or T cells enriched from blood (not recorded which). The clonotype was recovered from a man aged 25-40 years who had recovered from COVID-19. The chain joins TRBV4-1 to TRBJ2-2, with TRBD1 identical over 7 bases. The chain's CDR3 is CASSQVNRGTGELFF. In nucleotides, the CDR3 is TGCGCCAGCAGCCAAGTAAACAGGGGCACCGGGGAGCTGTTTTTT.